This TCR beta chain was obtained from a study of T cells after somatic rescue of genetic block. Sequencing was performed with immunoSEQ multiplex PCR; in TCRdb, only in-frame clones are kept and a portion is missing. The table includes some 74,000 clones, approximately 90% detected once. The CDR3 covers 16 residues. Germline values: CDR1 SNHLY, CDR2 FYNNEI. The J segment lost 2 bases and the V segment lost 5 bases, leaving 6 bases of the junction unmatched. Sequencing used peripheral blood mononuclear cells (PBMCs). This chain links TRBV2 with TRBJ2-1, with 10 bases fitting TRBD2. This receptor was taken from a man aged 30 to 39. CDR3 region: CASSLGLASAYNEQFF. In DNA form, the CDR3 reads TGTGCCAGCAGTCTGGGACTAGCGTCGGCCTACAATGAGCAGTTCTTC.